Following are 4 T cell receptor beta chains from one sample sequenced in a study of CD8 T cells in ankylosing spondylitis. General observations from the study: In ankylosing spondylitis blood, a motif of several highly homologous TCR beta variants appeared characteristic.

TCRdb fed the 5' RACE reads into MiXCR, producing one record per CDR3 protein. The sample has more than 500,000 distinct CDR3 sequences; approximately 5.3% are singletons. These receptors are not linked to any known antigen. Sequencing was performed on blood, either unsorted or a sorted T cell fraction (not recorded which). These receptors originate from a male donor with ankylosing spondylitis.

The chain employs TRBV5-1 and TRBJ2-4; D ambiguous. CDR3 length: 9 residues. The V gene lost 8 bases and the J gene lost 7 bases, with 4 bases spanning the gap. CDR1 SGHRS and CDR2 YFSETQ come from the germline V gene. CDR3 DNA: TGCGCCAGGGGGAACATTCAGTACTTC. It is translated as CARGNIQYF.

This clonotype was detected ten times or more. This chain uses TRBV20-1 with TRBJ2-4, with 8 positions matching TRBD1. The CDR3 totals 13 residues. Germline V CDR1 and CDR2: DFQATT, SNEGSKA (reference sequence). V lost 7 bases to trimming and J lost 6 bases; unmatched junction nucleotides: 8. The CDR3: CSVKQGVRNIQYF. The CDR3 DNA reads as TGCAGTGTTAAACAGGGGGTGAGAAACATTCAGTACTTC.

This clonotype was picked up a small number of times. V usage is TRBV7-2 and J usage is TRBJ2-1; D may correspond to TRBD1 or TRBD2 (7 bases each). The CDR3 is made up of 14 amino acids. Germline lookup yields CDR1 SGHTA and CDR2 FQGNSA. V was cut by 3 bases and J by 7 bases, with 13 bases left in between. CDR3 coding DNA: TGTGCCAGCAGCTTCAGACAGGGAGGGAATGAGCAGTTCTTC. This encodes CASSFRQGGNEQFF.

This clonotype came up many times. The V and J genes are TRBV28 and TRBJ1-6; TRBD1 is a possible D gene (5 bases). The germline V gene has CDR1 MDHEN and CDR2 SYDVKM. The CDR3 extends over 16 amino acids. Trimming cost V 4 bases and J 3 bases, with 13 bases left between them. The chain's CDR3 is CASSSTASHYNSPLHF. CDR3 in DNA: TGTGCCAGCAGTTCGACAGCTTCTCACTATAATTCACCCCTCCACTTT.